A selection of T cell receptor beta chains follows, all from one sample in a study of cytomegalovirus exposure and HLA in healthy donors. Sequencing used immunoSEQ multiplex PCR; TCRdb keeps in-frame clones, though not all of them. Here the sample spans more than 110,000 clones, roughly 80% being singletons. The sample was PBMCs. These receptors were collected from a woman aged 50 to 65 in good health and CMV-seropositive. Each CDR3 is given with its conserved first and last residue. The order of the fields is J gene, D gene, clone size, V gene, CDR3 DNA, CDR3 protein. The D gene is left open where the match is weak. The size entry is marked missing in some rows and otherwise reads once, few, many or a size class.

J: TRBJ1-1
D: -
size: once
V: TRBV15
DNA: TGTGCCACCAGCAGAGATCCTGGGGGGATGAACACTGAAGCTTTCTTT
CDR3: CATSRDPGGMNTEAFF

J: TRBJ2-1
D: -
size: few
V: TRBV7-2
DNA: TGTGCCAGCAGCTTCACACCCAATGAGCAGTTCTTC
CDR3: CASSFTPNEQFF

J: TRBJ2-2
D: TRBD1
size: once
V: TRBV27
DNA: TGTGCCAGCAGTGGAGCGGACAGGGGCACCGGGGAGCTGTTTTTT
CDR3: CASSGADRGTGELFF

J: TRBJ1-1
D: TRBD1
size: -
V: TRBV6-6
DNA: TGTGCCAGCAGTTCCACTACAGGGGGACCGACTGAAGCTTTCTTT
CDR3: CASSSTTGGPTEAFF

J: TRBJ2-1
D: TRBD2
size: -
V: TRBV4-3
DNA: TGCGCCAGCAGCCAATCCCTTCTAGCGGGGGGTATGTATGAGCAGTTCTTC
CDR3: CASSQSLLAGGMYEQFF

J: TRBJ1-5
D: -
size: -
V: TRBV4-3
DNA: TGCGCCAGCAGCCAAGAAGCCTTAAGTAGCAATCAGCCCCAGCATTTT
CDR3: CASSQEALSSNQPQHF

J: TRBJ2-5
D: TRBD1
size: -
V: TRBV7-3
DNA: TGTGCCAGCAGCTTAAGAGGGACAGGGAGCGAGACCCAGTACTTC
CDR3: CASSLRGTGSETQYF

J: TRBJ2-3
D: TRBD2
size: -
V: TRBV7-2
DNA: TGTGCCAGCAGCTTAGTTAGCGGGGGGGCCCGATACACAGATACGCAGTATTTT
CDR3: CASSLVSGGARYTDTQYF

J: TRBJ1-2
D: -
size: -
V: TRBV5-5
DNA: TGTGCCAGCAGCTTGGCCGTGAACTATGGCTACACCTTC
CDR3: CASSLAVNYGYTF

J: TRBJ1-2
D: TRBD1
size: -
V: TRBV28
DNA: TGTGCCAGCGGGGACAGGGACTTCTATGGCTACACCTTC
CDR3: CASGDRDFYGYTF

J: TRBJ2-7
D: TRBD1
size: -
V: TRBV6-6
DNA: TGTGCCAGCACCCTCGGGGCCAGGGGGCTAAACGAGCAGTACTTC
CDR3: CASTLGARGLNEQYF

J: TRBJ2-2
D: -
size: -
V: TRBV7-8
DNA: TGTGCCAGCAGCTTAGCTTACCGAGCCCCCACCGGGGAGCTGTTTTTT
CDR3: CASSLAYRAPTGELFF

J: TRBJ1-2
D: TRBD1
size: -
V: TRBV9
DNA: TGTGCCAGCAGCGGAGAGACAGGGGGCCGTTATGGCTACACCTTC
CDR3: CASSGETGGRYGYTF

J: TRBJ1-2
D: TRBD1
size: -
V: TRBV10-3
DNA: TGTGCCATCAGTGAGGACAGGGGACACTATGGCTACACCTTC
CDR3: CAISEDRGHYGYTF

J: TRBJ2-5
D: -
size: -
V: TRBV15
DNA: TGTGCCACCAGCCCTCCCTGGGGAGGGGGAGAGGAGACCCAGTACTTC
CDR3: CATSPPWGGGEETQYF

J: TRBJ2-3
D: TRBD2
size: -
V: TRBV29-1
DNA: TGCAGCGTGGAGGTGCGGGGGGGCATCGCAGATACGCAGTATTTT
CDR3: CSVEVRGGIADTQYF

J: TRBJ2-5
D: -
size: -
V: TRBV6-6
DNA: TGTGCCAGCAGTCCCACTTCCCAACAAGAGACCCAGTACTTC
CDR3: CASSPTSQQETQYF

J: TRBJ1-2
D: -
size: -
V: TRBV28
DNA: TGTGCCAGCAGGGGGAGGGGCGAGACCTATGGCTACACCTTC
CDR3: CASRGRGETYGYTF

J: TRBJ2-1
D: TRBD2
size: once
V: TRBV30
DNA: TGTGCCTGGAGTGTGGGACTAGCGGGCCGCAATGAGCAGTTCTTC
CDR3: CAWSVGLAGRNEQFF

J: TRBJ1-2
D: -
size: -
V: TRBV5-1
DNA: TGCGCCAGCAGCTTGGATGAGGGTTGGGGCTATGGCTACACCTTC
CDR3: CASSLDEGWGYGYTF

J: TRBJ2-5
D: TRBD2
size: -
V: TRBV9
DNA: TGTGCCAGCAGCCGCGGGGGGGGGCTAGAGACCCAGTACTTC
CDR3: CASSRGGGLETQYF

J: TRBJ1-6
D: -
size: once
V: TRBV27
DNA: TGTGCCAGCAGTTTTAGGGGCGGGGGGCGAAGTTTAGATTCACCCCTCCACTTT
CDR3: CASSFRGGGRSLDSPLHF

J: TRBJ2-1
D: TRBD2
size: few
V: TRBV5-4
DNA: TGTGCCAGCAGCCCGGAAACTAGCGGGGGGCCGGGGGAGCAGTTCTTC
CDR3: CASSPETSGGPGEQFF

J: TRBJ1-5
D: TRBD1
size: few
V: TRBV18
DNA: TGTGCCAGCTCACCTGGGACAGGGGGCCATCAGCCCCAGCATTTT
CDR3: CASSPGTGGHQPQHF

J: TRBJ2-3
D: -
size: -
V: TRBV30
DNA: TGTGCCTGGAGGTCCCAAGGGGGCACAGATACGCAGTATTTT
CDR3: CAWRSQGGTDTQYF

J: TRBJ2-7
D: -
size: -
V: TRBV10-1
DNA: TGCGCCAGCACCCCAATACAGGGTAAAGGATACGAGCAGTACTTC
CDR3: CASTPIQGKGYEQYF

J: TRBJ1-6
D: -
size: few
V: TRBV5-1
DNA: TGCGCCAGCAGCTTGGGTCAGGGCGGCGATTCACCCCTCCACTTT
CDR3: CASSLGQGGDSPLHF

J: TRBJ2-1
D: TRBD2
size: -
V: TRBV18
DNA: TGTGCCAGCTCAGCGGGACTAGCGGCCCAACGGGCCAATGAGCAGTTCTTC
CDR3: CASSAGLAAQRANEQFF

J: TRBJ1-4
D: TRBD1
size: -
V: TRBV27
DNA: TGTGCCAGCAGTTTATTTGGCTTACAGGGGTCTAATGAAAAACTGTTTTTT
CDR3: CASSLFGLQGSNEKLFF

J: TRBJ1-3
D: TRBD1
size: -
V: TRBV5-1
DNA: TGCGCCAGCAGCTTATCCGGGACAGAAACTGGAAACACCATATATTTT
CDR3: CASSLSGTETGNTIYF

J: TRBJ1-2
D: TRBD1
size: -
V: TRBV6-7
DNA: TGTGCCAGCAGCGACCGGGACAGGGGGCAGTATGGCTATGGCTACACCTTC
CDR3: CASSDRDRGQYGYGYTF

J: TRBJ2-1
D: TRBD1
size: -
V: TRBV7-9
DNA: TGTGCCAGCAGCCCGGACAGGGGGGTGAATGAGCAGTTCTTC
CDR3: CASSPDRGVNEQFF

J: TRBJ1-6
D: -
size: -
V: TRBV2
DNA: TGTGCCAGCAGTGCAACGGACGGGAGAAATTCACCCCTCCACTTT
CDR3: CASSATDGRNSPLHF

J: TRBJ2-4
D: -
size: -
V: TRBV6-1
DNA: TGTGCCAGCAGTGAATCCCTTGCAGGGGGGAACATTCAGTACTTC
CDR3: CASSESLAGGNIQYF

J: TRBJ1-1
D: TRBD1
size: -
V: TRBV5-1
DNA: TGCGCCAGCAGCTTGGAGACAGGGGGCACTGAAGCTTTCTTT
CDR3: CASSLETGGTEAFF

J: TRBJ2-3
D: -
size: -
V: TRBV28
DNA: TGTGCCAGCAGTTTATCCGACCGCGGGGCAGATACGCAGTATTTT
CDR3: CASSLSDRGADTQYF

J: TRBJ2-1
D: -
size: few
V: TRBV7-8
DNA: TGTGCCAGCAGCTCCGAAAGGGGTAATGAGCAGTTCTTC
CDR3: CASSSERGNEQFF

J: TRBJ1-4
D: TRBD1
size: -
V: TRBV19
DNA: TGTGCCAGTAGGACAGGGGAAGAGAATGAAAAACTGTTTTTT
CDR3: CASRTGEENEKLFF

J: TRBJ1-5
D: TRBD1
size: once
V: TRBV5-1
DNA: TGCGCCAGCAGCACAACACCGGGACAGGGGTGGGAGCCCCAGCATTTT
CDR3: CASSTTPGQGWEPQHF

J: TRBJ2-3
D: TRBD2
size: few
V: TRBV4-3
DNA: TGCGCCAGCAGCCAAGAAGCGAGCGGGGGGGCAGTGGATACGCAGTATTTT
CDR3: CASSQEASGGAVDTQYF

J: TRBJ2-2
D: TRBD1
size: -
V: TRBV5-1
DNA: TGCGCCAGCAGCGGGAACGACAGGGTGGAGGCCGGGGAGCTGTTTTTT
CDR3: CASSGNDRVEAGELFF